One sample yielded the 5 T cell receptor beta chains listed below, sequenced in a study of glioma-infiltrating T cells. TCR alpha and beta CDR3 regions were amplified from RNA using iRepertoire nested multiplex PCR. TCRdb processed the multiplex PCR reads anew with MiXCR; each CDR3 protein has one entry. The sample shows about 190,000 distinct CDR3 sequences, 30% to 40% of them seen only once. The sequenced sample consisted of glioma tissue, nonneoplastic brain tissue, or PBMCs (not recorded which). Source of these receptors: a human donor with low-grade glioma or glioblastoma, undergoing nonglioma brain surgery, or in good health (not recorded which).

Of note for this clonotype: One junction end does not reproduce the germline sequence, and a read error may be involved. The chain links TRBV20-1 to TRBJ2-1, with 8 bases fitting TRBD1. CDR3 length: 14 amino acids. CDR1 and CDR2 from the germline V gene are DFQATT and SNEGSKA (reference sequence). The CDR3 loop reads CSAEDRATGNEHCF. In DNA form, the CDR3 reads TGCAGTGCTGAGGACAGGGCTACGGGGAATGAGCATTGCTTC.

This clonotype was detected ten times or more. The genes are TRBV6-1 and TRBJ2-7; D might be TRBD1 or TRBD2, each matching 5 bases. The CDR3 contains 14 residues. Per germline, CDR1 MNHNS and CDR2 SASEGT. Trimming took 7 bases from V and 4 from J, leaving 17 bases between them. The CDR3 coding sequence is TGTGCCAGCACCATGCCAGGGAGTAGTTACGAGCAGTACTTC. Amino acids: CASTMPGSSYEQYF.

Regarding this clonotype: A read error may explain this, as a much larger clone is one base away. The conserved phenylalanine or tryptophan is not found at the CDR3 terminus, so this likely reflects a read error. The CDR3 sequence: CASSAGLVSSYEQYL. CDR3 nucleotides: TGTGCCAGCAGCGCGGGACTAGTGAGCTCCTACGAGCAGTACCTC. The genes are TRBV3-1 and TRBJ2-7, with 8 bases fitting TRBD2. The ends lost 5 bases at V and 0 bases at J; junction bases unmatched: 6. CDR1 and CDR2 (germline): LGHDT, YNNKEL (reference sequence). This CDR3 has 15 residues.

Worth noting for this clonotype: One junction end does not reproduce the germline sequence, and a read error may be involved. The chain links TRBV28 to TRBJ1-2; D might be TRBD1 (5 bases). The germline CDR1 and CDR2 sequences are MDHEN and SYDVKM. This CDR3 is built from 15 residues. CDR3 bases: TGTGCCAGCAGTCCACAGGCCCGATATAGTGATGGCGACACCTTC. Its protein is CASSPQARYSDGDTF.

The sample holds many counts of this clonotype. V and J are TRBV7-2 and TRBJ1-4, with 7 positions matching TRBD1. Germline V gene sequence: CDR1 SGHTA, CDR2 FQGNSA. This CDR3 comprises 15 residues. The ends lost 0 bases at V and 5 bases at J; junction bases unmatched: 3. Here the CDR3 reads CASSLAGTANEKLFF. CDR3 DNA sequence: TGTGCCAGCAGCTTAGCCGGGACAGCAAATGAAAAACTGTTTTTT.